These T cell receptor beta chains were read from a single sample in a study of glioma-infiltrating T cells. TCRdb called the multiplex PCR reads again in MiXCR, with one record for every CDR3 protein. The sample lists under 200,000 distinct CDR3 sequences; roughly 45% were seen once. The sample consisted of glioma tissue, nonneoplastic brain tissue, or PBMCs (not recorded which). The receptors here all came from a human donor with low-grade glioma or glioblastoma, undergoing nonglioma brain surgery, or in good health (not recorded which). The conserved cysteine and the conserved F or W are not part of the CDR3 here.

v_call,j_call,cdr3_aa
TRBV5-1,TRBJ1-6,ASSRDSNSPLH
TRBV29-1,TRBJ2-7,SVEVETGSYEQY
TRBV7-2,TRBJ2-5,ASSPRLAAPKTMY
TRBV28,TRBJ1-5,ASSLGDRGQPQH
TRBV15,TRBJ2-1,ATSRGPADNEQF
TRBV28,TRBJ1-5,ASRRPGNHNQPQH
TRBV19,TRBJ2-1,ASSISTGLYSEQF
TRBV2,TRBJ2-5,ASSVASRAETQY
TRBV4-1,TRBJ2-1,ASSQGGGRALMNEQF
TRBV7-6,TRBJ2-1,ASSPRTSTYNEQF
TRBV18,TRBJ2-1,ASSPTSSANEQF
TRBV7-2,TRBJ2-7,ASSLGGTSPNEKY
TRBV28,TRBJ2-7,ASGGSPYEQY
TRBV9,TRBJ1-4,ASSVEGRSNEKLF
TRBV29-1,TRBJ2-3,SVSSGSPASDTQY
TRBV24-1,TRBJ2-1,ATSATKGPSYNEKF
TRBV7-2,TRBJ1-1,ASSLGRGDTEAF
TRBV10-3,TRBJ1-1,AITRDRDGTEAF
TRBV4-1,TRBJ2-3,ASSQGELILATDTQY
TRBV24-1,TRBJ2-1,ATSDNAVANEQF
TRBV11-2,TRBJ2-7,ASSFTRGTSNSYEQY
TRBV12-3/TRBV12-4,TRBJ1-5,ASSPSGPQH
TRBV2,TRBJ2-7,ASSVEGGQY
TRBV6-1,TRBJ1-3,ASSGTAGNTIY
TRBV29-1,TRBJ1-5,SAWGGDNNQPQH
TRBV7-2,TRBJ1-4,ASSLASSWQGAGKLF
TRBV11-3,TRBJ2-3,ASSLSLAGVEDTQY
TRBV12-3/TRBV12-4,TRBJ2-1,ASSSPTGDNEQF
TRBV18,TRBJ1-1,ASSSNTNTEAF
TRBV6-1,TRBJ1-1,ASTKSGTSGNTEAF
TRBV20-1,TRBJ2-2,SATVPGLPTGELF
TRBV15,TRBJ2-3,ATSREWGGRAETDTQY
TRBV6-6,TRBJ2-7,ASSYGAGLAGGYEQY
TRBV20-1,TRBJ2-3,SASTRLASADTQY
TRBV6-1,TRBJ2-7,ASRWGESYEQY
TRBV10-3,TRBJ2-7,ATRRQGQGSYEQY
TRBV12-3/TRBV12-4,TRBJ1-3,ASSLRQGQGNTIY
TRBV3-1,TRBJ2-3,ASSQVGTSGRRDTQY
TRBV10-3,TRBJ2-7,AISESRLAGGDEKY
TRBV4-2,TRBJ2-5,ASSQAEGARQETQY
TRBV2,TRBJ2-3,ASSGGLTSTDTQY